These T cell receptor beta chains were read from a single sample in a study of T-cell memory formation after mild COVID-19. TCRdb itself ran the 5' RACE reads through MiXCR, one entry per CDR3 protein. The sample has 250,000 to 300,000 distinct CDR3 sequences; around 16% are singletons. The sample consisted of PBMCs or a T cell subset sorted from them (not recorded which). These receptors originate from a man aged 18 to 29 who had mild COVID-19 (a few samples of this study predate the infection). Cell type and time point are not known. Both conserved end residues are part of each CDR3. Each record gives: CDR3 length, clone size, V gene, D gene, J gene, CDR3 protein, CDR3 DNA. The D gene is left open where the match is weak. Clone size is shown for a subset of rows, as once, few, many or a class of expanded clone.

16	NA	TRBV5-1	NA	TRBJ2-5	CASSLSDSVGQETQYF	TGCGCCAGCAGCTTGAGCGACAGTGTTGGGCAAGAGACCCAGTACTTC
14	NA	TRBV2	NA	TRBJ1-1	CASSDPSLGTEAFF	TGTGCCAGCAGTGACCCTAGTCTCGGGACTGAAGCTTTCTTT
16	NA	TRBV5-1	NA	TRBJ1-3	CASSLGTQYSGNTIYF	TGCGCCAGCAGCTTAGGGACCCAATACTCTGGAAACACCATATATTTT
13	many	TRBV7-2	NA	TRBJ2-1	CAIEDRNYNEQFF	TGTGCCATCGAGGATAGAAACTACAATGAGCAGTTCTTC
15	many	TRBV12-3/TRBV12-4	TRBD2	TRBJ2-1	CASSLTLAGVYEQFF	TGTGCCAGCAGTTTAACACTAGCGGGGGTCTATGAGCAGTTCTTC
16	few	TRBV4-3	NA	TRBJ2-3	CASSQGRARVSDTQYF	TGCGCCAGCAGCCAAGGCAGGGCTAGGGTATCAGATACGCAGTATTTT
15	NA	TRBV7-2	TRBD1	TRBJ1-4	CASSSDRWNSEKLFF	TGTGCCAGCAGCTCGGACAGGTGGAATAGTGAAAAACTGTTTTTT
12	NA	TRBV5-1	NA	TRBJ1-2	CASSPIEGGYTF	TGCGCCAGCAGCCCTATCGAGGGGGGCTACACCTTC
14	NA	TRBV3-1	NA	TRBJ1-6	CASSQLQGDSPLHF	TGTGCCAGCAGCCAATTGCAGGGAGATTCACCCCTCCACTTT
15	few	TRBV7-3	TRBD2	TRBJ2-3	CASSYQRGPTDTQYF	TGTGCCAGCAGCTACCAGCGGGGGCCCACAGATACGCAGTATTTT
14	NA	TRBV5-1	TRBD1	TRBJ1-2	CASSTLQGPGGYTF	TGCGCCAGCAGCACCCTACAGGGGCCGGGGGGCTACACCTTC
17	few	TRBV7-9	TRBD2	TRBJ2-5	CASSLVSSGGVQETQYF	TGTGCCAGCAGCTTAGTGAGTAGCGGGGGTGTTCAAGAGACCCAGTACTTC
13	NA	TRBV12-3/TRBV12-4	NA	TRBJ1-1	CASSLALRGEAFF	TGTGCCAGCAGTTTAGCCCTTAGAGGTGAAGCTTTCTTT
17	NA	TRBV12-3/TRBV12-4	TRBD2	TRBJ2-1	CASSRLGTSGSYNEQFF	TGTGCCAGCAGTCGCCTCGGGACTAGCGGGTCCTACAATGAGCAGTTCTTC
13	NA	TRBV11-1	NA	TRBJ2-7	CASSGQGFYEQYF	TGTGCCAGCAGCGGCCAGGGGTTCTACGAGCAGTACTTC
13	few	TRBV19	TRBD1	TRBJ1-1	CASRKTGVTEAFF	TGTGCCAGTAGGAAGACAGGGGTGACTGAAGCTTTCTTT
13	few	TRBV29-1	NA	TRBJ1-1	CSVAGGAFTEAFF	TGCAGCGTTGCTGGAGGGGCGTTCACTGAAGCTTTCTTT
15	few	TRBV7-2	NA	TRBJ2-1	CASSQITRFHNEQFF	TGTGCCAGCAGCCAAATAACCCGGTTCCACAATGAGCAGTTCTTC
15	NA	TRBV11-2	NA	TRBJ1-4	CASSLTGRNNEKLFF	TGTGCCAGCAGCTTAACGGGACGGAATAATGAAAAACTGTTTTTT
15	NA	TRBV29-1	TRBD2	TRBJ2-1	CSVPRLAGAGDEQFF	TGCAGCGTACCAAGACTAGCGGGGGCCGGGGATGAGCAGTTCTTC
16	NA	TRBV5-4	NA	TRBJ2-2	CASSRAPDANTGELFF	TGTGCCAGCAGCCGGGCACCTGACGCGAACACCGGGGAGCTGTTTTTT
14	few	TRBV18	NA	TRBJ2-2	CASSETLYTGELFF	TGTGCCAGCTCCGAGACACTTTACACCGGGGAGCTGTTTTTT
13	few	TRBV5-1	NA	TRBJ2-3	CASTADGRDTQYF	TGCGCCAGCACCGCGGACGGGAGAGATACGCAGTATTTT
15	NA	TRBV11-1	NA	TRBJ2-5	CASSWWGAAQETQYF	TGTGCCAGCAGCTGGTGGGGAGCGGCCCAAGAGACCCAGTACTTC
14	few	TRBV18	NA	TRBJ1-1	CASSRQGQGTEAFF	TGTGCCAGCTCACGTCAGGGGCAAGGCACTGAAGCTTTCTTT
13	few	TRBV7-2	NA	TRBJ2-3	CASSSALGDTQYF	TGTGCCAGCAGCTCAGCCCTGGGGGATACGCAGTATTTT
15	many	TRBV4-1	NA	TRBJ1-4	CASSAGTSRWGKLFF	TGCGCCAGCAGCGCAGGGACAAGCCGATGGGGAAAACTGTTTTTT
13	few	TRBV29-1	NA	TRBJ1-5	CSVEGQQGRGQHF	TGCAGCGTTGAAGGACAACAAGGCCGAGGACAGCATTTT
14	few	TRBV5-1	TRBD1	TRBJ1-2	CASSLDRADYGYTF	TGCGCCAGCAGCCTCGACAGGGCAGACTATGGCTACACCTTC
14	few	TRBV20-1	NA	TRBJ2-2	CSASPHLDTGELFF	TGCAGTGCTAGCCCGCACCTGGACACCGGGGAGCTGTTTTTT
16	few	TRBV5-1	TRBD1	TRBJ1-1	CASSLARGRGNTEAFF	TGCGCCAGCAGCTTGGCGAGGGGGCGAGGGAACACTGAAGCTTTCTTT
14	few	TRBV4-3	NA	TRBJ1-4	CASRFEPSGEKLFF	TGCGCCAGCAGATTCGAACCGTCCGGAGAAAAACTGTTTTTT
14	few	TRBV4-3	NA	TRBJ2-2	CASSLLDTEGELFF	TGCGCCAGCAGCCTACTCGACACGGAGGGAGAGCTGTTTTTT
13	few	TRBV20-1	TRBD1	TRBJ1-1	CSATGTGATEAFF	TGCAGTGCTACCGGGACAGGGGCGACTGAAGCTTTCTTT
19	NA	TRBV6-2/TRBV6-3	TRBD2	TRBJ2-1	CASTNWASGGPGTYNEQFF	TGTGCCAGCACCAACTGGGCTAGCGGGGGGCCGGGCACCTACAATGAGCAGTTCTTC
13	NA	TRBV4-3	TRBD1	TRBJ2-7	CASSLRQGYEQYF	TGCGCCAGCAGCCTTCGACAGGGGTACGAGCAGTACTTC
14	few	TRBV6-2/TRBV6-3	NA	TRBJ1-2	CASSYQGRNYGYTF	TGTGCCAGCAGTTACCAGGGCAGGAACTATGGCTACACCTTC
12	NA	TRBV7-2	TRBD1	TRBJ1-2	CASSFKDRLMTF	TGTGCCAGCAGCTTTAAGGACAGGCTTATGACCTTC
15	few	TRBV7-2	NA	TRBJ2-3	CASSFSGPPGDTQYF	TGTGCCAGCAGCTTCAGCGGACCGCCTGGAGATACGCAGTATTTT
10	NA	TRBV20-1	NA	TRBJ1-2	CTRRFYGYTF	TGCACCCGACGATTCTATGGCTACACCTTC
17	few	TRBV7-3	NA	TRBJ1-5	CASSKKGRHWGNQPQHF	TGTGCCAGCAGCAAAAAGGGACGCCACTGGGGCAATCAGCCCCAGCATTTT
15	NA	TRBV7-9	TRBD2	TRBJ2-2	CASSLLAGARGELFF	TGTGCCAGCAGCCTACTAGCGGGGGCGCGCGGGGAGCTGTTTTTT
15	few	TRBV7-2	NA	TRBJ2-2	CASSLGRVNTGELFF	TGTGCCAGCAGCTTAGGCAGGGTGAACACCGGGGAGCTGTTTTTT
13	NA	TRBV5-1	NA	TRBJ2-5	CASSLAPEGTQYF	TGCGCCAGCAGCTTAGCACCTGAGGGGACCCAGTACTTC
13	NA	TRBV24-1	NA	TRBJ2-3	CATSEDTTDTQYF	TGTGCCACCAGTGAAGACACCACAGATACGCAGTATTTT
13	few	TRBV6-5	NA	TRBJ1-2	CASSTTTGYGYTF	TGTGCCAGCAGTACGACGACAGGCTATGGCTACACCTTC